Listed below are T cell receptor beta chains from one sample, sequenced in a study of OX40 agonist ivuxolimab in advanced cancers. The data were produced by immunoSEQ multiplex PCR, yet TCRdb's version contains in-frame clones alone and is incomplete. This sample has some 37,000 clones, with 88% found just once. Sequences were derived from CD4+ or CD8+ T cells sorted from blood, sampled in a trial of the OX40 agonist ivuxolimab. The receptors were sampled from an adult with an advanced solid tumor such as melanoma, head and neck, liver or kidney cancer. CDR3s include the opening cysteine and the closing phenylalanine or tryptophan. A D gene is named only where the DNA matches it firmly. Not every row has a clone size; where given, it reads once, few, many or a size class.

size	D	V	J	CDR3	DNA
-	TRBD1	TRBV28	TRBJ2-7	CASSLDRGFLIYEQYF	TGTGCCAGCAGTTTGGACAGGGGGTTTCTCATCTACGAGCAGTACTTC
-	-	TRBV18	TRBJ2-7	CASSPWGAGPSYEQYF	TGTGCCAGCTCACCATGGGGCGCAGGGCCATCCTACGAGCAGTACTTC
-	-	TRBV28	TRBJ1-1	CASSLTSGQPEAFF	TGTGCCAGCAGTCTAACCTCCGGGCAGCCTGAAGCTTTCTTT
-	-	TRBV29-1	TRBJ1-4	CSVETTNEKLFF	TGCAGCGTCGAAACAACTAATGAAAAACTGTTTTTT
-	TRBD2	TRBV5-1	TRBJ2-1	CASSLTSGGSYNEQFF	TGCGCCAGCAGCTTGACTAGCGGAGGCTCCTACAATGAGCAGTTCTTC
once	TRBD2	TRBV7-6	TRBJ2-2	CASSLLAGVTGELFF	TGTGCCAGCAGCTTACTAGCGGGAGTTACCGGGGAGCTGTTTTTT
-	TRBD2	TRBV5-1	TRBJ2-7	CASSPGLAGQPKGYEQYF	TGCGCCAGCAGCCCCGGACTAGCGGGTCAACCCAAAGGCTACGAGCAGTACTTC
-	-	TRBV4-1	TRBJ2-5	CASSPAALETQYF	TGCGCCAGCAGCCCAGCGGCATTAGAGACCCAGTACTTC
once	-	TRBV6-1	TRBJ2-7	CASRTGQHSYEQYF	TGTGCCAGCCGGACCGGACAGCACTCCTACGAGCAGTACTTC
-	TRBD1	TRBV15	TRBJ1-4	CATSRDRAGGEKLFF	TGTGCCACCAGCAGAGATCGGGCAGGGGGGGAAAAACTGTTTTTT
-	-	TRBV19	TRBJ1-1	CASSAGTSNTEAFF	TGTGCCAGTAGTGCGGGTACATCTAACACTGAAGCTTTCTTT
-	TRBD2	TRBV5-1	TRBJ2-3	CASSSRLADTDTQYF	TGCGCCAGCAGCTCTCGACTAGCGGACACAGATACGCAGTATTTT
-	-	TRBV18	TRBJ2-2	CASSPPRGRGNTGELFF	TGTGCCAGCTCACCACCACGGGGACGGGGAAACACCGGGGAGCTGTTTTTT
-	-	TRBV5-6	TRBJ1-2	CASSLLQLDGYTF	TGTGCCAGCAGCTTGTTACAGCTCGATGGCTACACCTTC
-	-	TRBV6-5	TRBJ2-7	CASSSQAGLPTYEQYF	TGTGCCAGCAGTTCGCAAGCGGGCCTACCCACCTACGAGCAGTACTTC
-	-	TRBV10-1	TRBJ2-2	CASSESYRAGELFF	TGCGCCAGCAGTGAGTCGTACAGGGCCGGGGAGCTGTTTTTT
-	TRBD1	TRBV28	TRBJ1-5	CASRTTTGGSNNQPQHF	TGTGCCAGCAGAACTACAACAGGGGGGTCAAACAATCAGCCCCAGCATTTT
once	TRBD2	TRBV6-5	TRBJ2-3	CASRRGGTDTQYF	TGTGCCAGCAGACGGGGGGGCACAGATACGCAGTATTTT
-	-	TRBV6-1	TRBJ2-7	CASSEVYRNSYEQYF	TGTGCCAGCAGTGAAGTTTACAGGAACTCCTACGAGCAGTACTTC
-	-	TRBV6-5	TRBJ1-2	CASRSPEAASGYTF	TGTGCCAGCAGGAGCCCCGAAGCGGCCTCTGGCTACACCTTC
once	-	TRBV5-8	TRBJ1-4	CASSLGLGARLFF	TGTGCCAGCAGCCTGGGTTTAGGGGCACGATTGTTTTTT
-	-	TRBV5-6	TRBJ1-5	CASSLNRNQPQHF	TGTGCCAGCAGCTTGAATCGCAATCAGCCCCAGCATTTT
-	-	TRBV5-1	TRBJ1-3	CASSVGGSSGNTIYF	TGCGCCAGCAGCGTTGGCGGGAGCTCTGGAAACACCATATATTTT
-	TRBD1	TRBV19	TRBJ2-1	CASSTSGGAGHNEQFF	TGTGCCAGTAGTACGTCAGGGGGCGCGGGCCACAATGAGCAGTTCTTC